The 26 T cell receptor beta chains given below trace back to one sample, sequenced in a study of CD8+ T cells in alopecia areata (dated by TCRdb to the late 2010s). Pooled mouse cutaneous lymph node cells were stained for CD4, CD8alpha, NKG2D, NKG2ACE and other markers, then sorted on a BD Influx. The method behind the library was the immunoSEQ multiplex PCR assay. RNA was extracted from all samples and reverse transcribed into cDNA as template for TCR sequencing. Not all clones reach the TCRdb copy of this immuneACCESS table, which keeps in-frame sequences only. Checked studies attribute under half of the gap to unresolved V genes and leave the rest unexplained. The table records about 19,000 clones for this sample, and not one of them appears only once. Together, the top ten hold around a third of the sample. The source material was CD8+ T cells sorted from a lymph node. The receptor source for this set is a C3H/HeJ mouse with alopecia areata. The haplotype of this strain at the MHC is H2-k.

For this clone: Gene names refer to mouse genes. The read ends 4 residues before the CDR3 terminus; that terminus is restored from the germline J gene. The gene calls are TRBV14 and TRBJ1-1; 7 bases agree with TRBD1. Germline V gives CDR1 SGHDT, CDR2 FRDEAV. The length of the CDR3 is 15 residues. Unmatched junction bases numbered 5, after V lost 3 bases and J lost 0 bases. CDR3 DNA (partial): TGTGCCAGCAGTTCCCGTGGGACAGCAAACACA. This translates into CASSSRGTANT. In full, the CDR3 is CASSSRGTANTEVFF.

In this sample, this clone is medium-sized. The listed TCRdb protein conflicts with the DNA translation at residue 13, and the protein shown is translated directly from the DNA. The genes are named according to mouse. The observed sequence ends 3 residues before the CDR3 terminus, with the missing tail filled in from the germline J gene. This chain links TRBV1 with TRBJ1-6; the D is unclear. TRBJ1-6 is classed as an ORF, of uncertain function. The V end lost 3 bases, the J end lost 0 bases, and 9 bases lay between the germline ends. The CDR3 has 16 residues. Germline V gene sequence: CDR1 NSQYPW, CDR2 LRSPGD (reference sequence). The sequenced CDR3 bases are TGCACCTGCAGTGCCCGACATCTTTCCTATAATTCGCCC. This gives the protein CTCSARHLSYNSP. The full CDR3 protein is CTCSARHLSYNSPLYF.

This clone occurred a few times. Genes and germline come from the mouse. The read is 4 residues too short to cover the CDR3 end, so that end is filled in from the germline J gene. This chain uses TRBV13-1 with TRBJ2-7; 8 nucleotides align to TRBD1. Germline V gives CDR1 NSHNY, CDR2 SYGAGN. The CDR3 is 13 amino acids. The CDR3 loop is CASSLGTGYEQYF. The CDR3 DNA, read in part, is TGTGCCAGCAGTCTCGGGACAGGATAT.

This clone was detected only a few times. Gene names follow the mouse nomenclature. The read gets to within 4 residues of the CDR3 end, and the germline J gene fills in the rest. The V call is TRBV1, the J call TRBJ1-4; D unresolved. The CDR3 is 15 amino acids. Trimming removed 6 bases from V and 0 bases from J, with 11 bases in between. Germline CDR1 and CDR2: NSQYPW and LRSPGD (reference sequence). The covered CDR3 bases are TGCACCTGCAGCCCAGGCATAATTTCCAACGAA. Amino acids: CTCSPGIISNE. The full CDR3 reads CTCSPGIISNERLFF.

With regard to this clone: The genes and germline here are from mouse. The missing CDR3 end, 4 residues past where the read stops, is filled in from the germline J gene. Other DNA sequences from this sample encode an identical CDR3 as well. The V gene is TRBV16, the J gene TRBJ1-4; 7 positions agree with TRBD1. The germline V gene encodes CDR1 SGHSA and CDR2 FRNQAP. The CDR3 is 15 amino acids. Trimming took 1 base from V and 3 from J; bases not matched to a gene: 2. The CDR3 sequence is CASSLGQGANERLFF. Partial CDR3 DNA: TGTGCAAGCAGCTTAGGGCAGGGGGCCAACGAA.

This clone was observed a few times. Genes here carry mouse names. The read stops 4 residues short of the end of the CDR3; the missing end is completed from the germline J gene. Other DNA sequences of this sample code for an identical CDR3. The chain couples TRBV17 to TRBJ2-5; TRBD2 matches at 9 bases. The CDR3 length is 14 residues. Trimming removed 2 bases from V and 3 bases from J; junction bases left unmatched: 0. The germline CDR1 and CDR2 sequences are MNHDT and YYDKIL. The CDR3 region is CASSRLGGQDTQYF. CDR3 DNA (partial): TGTGCTAGCAGTAGACTGGGGGGGCAAGAC.

This clone has ten or more counts. Genes here carry mouse names. The observed sequence ends 4 residues before the CDR3 terminus, with the missing tail filled in from the germline J gene. The chain carries TRBV17 and TRBJ2-7; possible D gene TRBD1, 6 bases. The CDR3 has 12 residues. V was shortened by 6 bases and J by 3 bases, with 9 bases between the two germline ends. Per the germline V gene, CDR1 is MNHDT and CDR2 is YYDKIL. CDR3 region: CASSPQGYEQYF. CDR3 DNA, as far as it was read: TGTGCTAGCAGCCCACAGGGCTAT.

Concerning this clone: The gene names given are mouse names. Sequencing ends 4 residues short of the CDR3 end; the germline J gene provides the rest. The chain has TRBV13-3 and TRBJ1-2; 7 nucleotides line up with TRBD1. Trimming removed 8 bases from V and 0 bases from J; junction bases left unmatched: 7. The CDR3 totals 14 residues. Looked up from germline, CDR1 is NNHDY and CDR2 is SYVADS. Partial CDR3 DNA: TGTGCCAGTAGTCTCAGGGGGGCAAACTCC. This codes for CASSLRGANS. The CDR3 reads in full as CASSLRGANSDYTF.

In this sample, this clone turned up a few times. Genes and germline are mouse. The read terminates 4 residues before the CDR3 end, so the remaining end is supplied by the germline J gene. The chain joins TRBV1 to TRBJ1-1; TRBD1 matches 8 bases. Germline V gene lookup returns CDR1 NSQYPW and CDR2 LRSPGD (reference sequence). This CDR3 has 11 residues. The CDR3 protein is CTCRQGAEVFF. The covered CDR3 bases are TGCACCTGCAGACAGGGGGCA.

This clone was counted at least ten times. The gene names given are mouse names. The read halts 4 residues ahead of the CDR3 end, with the missing end drawn from the germline J gene. This chain connects TRBV16 to TRBJ2-5; 11 bases align to TRBD2. The CDR3 is 15 amino acids. The V gene's germline CDR1 is SGHSA and CDR2 FRNQAP. Incomplete CDR3 DNA: TGTGCAAGCAGCCCCCTGGGACTGGGGGAAGAC. It is translated as CASSPLGLGED. The entire CDR3 sequence reads CASSPLGLGEDTQYF.

This clone has just a few counts. Mouse germline and gene names are used. The observed sequence ends 4 residues before the CDR3 terminus, with the missing tail filled in from the germline J gene. The rearrangement joins TRBV13-1 to TRBJ2-1; 9 bases agree with TRBD2. The CDR3 is made up of 14 amino acids. CDR1 and CDR2 (germline): NSHNY, SYGAGN. Incomplete CDR3 DNA: TGTGCCAGCAGTGGTGACTGGGGGCGGGCT. This sequence encodes CASSGDWGRA. The CDR3 in full is CASSGDWGRAEQFF.

This clone was seen many times. Mouse gene names apply. Sequencing ends 4 residues short of the CDR3 end; the germline J gene provides the rest. The chain joins TRBV13-3 to TRBJ2-4; maybe TRBD1 (6 bases). CDR3 size: 13 residues. The germline V gene encodes CDR1 NNHDY and CDR2 SYVADS. CDR3 residues: CASSQGRGNTLYF. Partial CDR3 DNA: TGTGCCAGCAGCCAGGGGAGAGGAAAC.

This clone showed up many times. Gene names follow the mouse nomenclature. The CDR3 goes on 4 residues after the read ends, and that part is filled in from the germline J gene. The rearrangement links TRBV13-3 to TRBJ2-3; the D is unclear. The CDR3 loop spans 11 amino acids. With 5 bases removed from V and 4 bases from J, the gap between germline ends came to 5 bases. Germline V gene sequence: CDR1 NNHDY, CDR2 SYVADS. Partial CDR3 DNA: TGTGCCAGCAGAGGGTCAGAA. This encodes CASRGSE. The CDR3 in full is CASRGSETLYF.

This clone appeared a few times. Gene labels here are mouse ones. The sequence runs out 4 residues before the end of the CDR3; the remainder is reconstructed from the germline J gene. This rearrangement joins TRBV1 to TRBJ1-2; 7 bases are shared with TRBD1. V shed 3 bases, J shed 1 base, and the junction held 2 bases outside the gene matches. The CDR3 covers 14 residues. Germline V gives CDR1 NSQYPW, CDR2 LRSPGD (reference sequence). The part of the CDR3 DNA that was read is TGCACCTGCAGTGCGAACAGGGGAAACTCC. Translation: CTCSANRGNS. The complete CDR3 protein is CTCSANRGNSDYTF.

Concerning this clone itself: The genes and germline here are from mouse. Coverage ceases 4 residues before the CDR3 finishes, and the germline J gene fills in the end. The chain joins TRBV1 to TRBJ2-3, with 8 bases identical to TRBD1. This CDR3 spans 14 amino acids. CDR1 is NSQYPW, CDR2 LRSPGD, per germline (reference sequence). CDR3 bases read: TGCACCTGCAGTGGAGAGACAGGGGTAGAA. Amino acid sequence: CTCSGETGVE. The full CDR3 sequence reads CTCSGETGVETLYF.

Note on this clone: Mouse gene names apply. The read finishes 4 residues shy of the CDR3 end, and the germline J gene is used to complete it. This chain connects TRBV19 to TRBJ2-7; TRBD2 is a possible D gene (6 bases). CDR3 size: 14 residues. Trimming shortened V by 4 bases and J by 0 bases, and 11 bases separated the two germline ends. Germline V gene data show CDR1 as FNHDT and CDR2 as SITEND (reference sequence). The CDR3 loop reads CASSSTGSSYEQYF. The CDR3 DNA, read in part, is TGTGCCAGCAGTTCTACTGGGAGCTCCTAT.

The sample holds many counts of this clone. These gene names are mouse names. The read gets to within 4 residues of the CDR3 end, and the germline J gene fills in the rest. The genes are TRBV13-3 and TRBJ2-7, with TRBD1 as a possible D gene (5 bases). The V gene lost 4 bases and the J gene lost 0 bases, with 11 bases spanning the gap. Germline V gene lookup returns CDR1 NNHDY and CDR2 SYVADS. The CDR3 totals 14 residues. The DNA read from the CDR3 is TGTGCCAGCAGTCCTTCAGGGCCCTCCTAT. Protein sequence: CASSPSGPSY. The full CDR3 is CASSPSGPSYEQYF.

This clone was detected a few times. Genes and germline are mouse. The CDR3 end falls 4 residues outside the read, so it is completed with the germline J gene. This sequence joins TRBV1 and TRBJ1-2, with 7 bases fitting TRBD1. Germline V gene lookup returns CDR1 NSQYPW and CDR2 LRSPGD (reference sequence). With V trimmed by 0 bases and J by 1 base, 2 bases remained unmatched. There are 15 residues in the CDR3. The CDR3 DNA, read in part, is TGCACCTGCAGTGCAGATAACAGGGGAAACTCC. Translated: CTCSADNRGNS. The whole CDR3 reads CTCSADNRGNSDYTF.

This clone was seen a few times. Any gene name here is a mouse gene name. Sequencing ends 4 residues short of the CDR3 end; the germline J gene provides the rest. The V call is TRBV5, the J call TRBJ1-1; D remains unclear. The V end was cut by 1 base, the J end by 0 bases, with 6 bases between. Germline CDR1 is LGHNA and CDR2 is YNLKQL (reference sequence). The CDR3 extends over 14 amino acids. The covered CDR3 bases are TGTGCCAGCAGCCAAGGGGATGCAAACACA. Residues: CASSQGDANT. The full CDR3 protein is CASSQGDANTEVFF.

This clone was detected ten times or more. Mouse gene names apply. The read comes to an end 4 residues before the CDR3 does, leaving the germline J gene to fill in the end. This chain joins TRBV13-3 and TRBJ2-3; 10 bases match TRBD2. The CDR3 runs to 17 residues. Germline V lookup: CDR1 NNHDY, CDR2 SYVADS. Trimming took 2 bases from V and 2 from J; bases not matched to a gene: 8. Incomplete CDR3 DNA: TGTGCCAGCAGTGAAGGCTGGGGGGGCGGGGTTGCAGAA. It translates to CASSEGWGGGVAE. Given in full, the CDR3 is CASSEGWGGGVAETLYF.

This clone was observed many times. Gene names and germline refer to mouse. The sequenced CDR3 bases are TGCACCTGCAGTGCAGACTGGGGGGGAAAC. It specifies CTCSADWGGN. In full, the CDR3 reads CTCSADWGGNTLYF. This chain links TRBV1 with TRBJ2-4, with TRBD2 matching over 9 bases. The read terminates 4 residues ahead of where the CDR3 ends, so the germline J gene completes it. CDR3 size: 14 residues. From germline, CDR1 is NSQYPW and CDR2 LRSPGD (reference sequence).

In this sample, this clone turned up many times. Germline and genes here are mouse. The DNA ends 4 residues before the CDR3 does, and the rest of the CDR3 is filled in from the germline J gene. The rearrangement links TRBV13-2 to TRBJ2-7, with 7 positions matching TRBD2. The germline V gene encodes CDR1 NNHNN and CDR2 SYGAGS (reference sequence). The CDR3 consists of 11 residues. V was clipped by 9 bases and J by 0 bases; unmatched bases: 0. The CDR3 spells CATGGSYEQYF. The DNA read from the CDR3 is TGTGCCACTGGGGGCTCCTAT.

This clone was found many times. Gene labels here are mouse ones. The CDR3 end falls 4 residues outside the read, so it is completed with the germline J gene. This chain links TRBV13-1 with TRBJ1-2; 10 bases line up with TRBD1. The V gene's germline CDR1 is NSHNY and CDR2 SYGAGN. CDR3 length: 15 residues. Germline trimming cut 2 bases from V and 4 bases from J; bases unmatched to any gene: 5. The DNA read from the CDR3 is TGTGCCAGCAGTGAGAGACAGGGGGCGAGCTCC. Amino acid sequence: CASSERQGASS. The CDR3 reads in full as CASSERQGASSDYTF.

This clone is categorized as medium-sized (0.01 to 0.1%). Mouse names are used for the genes. The read ends 4 residues shy of where the CDR3 ends; the end is completed using the germline J gene. V gene TRBV1 combines with J gene TRBJ2-1; 11 positions match TRBD2. Germline CDR1 is NSQYPW and CDR2 is LRSPGD (reference sequence). CDR3 length: 15 amino acids. V was pared by 3 bases and J by 6 bases, with 4 bases of the junction left unmatched. CDR3 sequence: CTCSARGTGGAEQFF. The DNA read from the CDR3 is TGCACCTGCAGTGCCAGGGGGACTGGGGGTGCT. Full variable domain (outside the CDR3, taken from reference TRBV1 and TRBJ2-1): VTLLEQNPRWRLVPRGQAVNLRCILKNSQYPWMSWYQQDLQKQLQWLFTLRSPGDKEVKSLPGADYLATRVTDTELRLQVANMSQGRTLYCTCSARGTGGAEQFFGPGTRLTVL.

This clone occurred a few times. Mouse gene names and germline throughout. Incomplete CDR3 DNA: TGTGCCAGCAGTCAGGGTCCAAACTCC. Encoded protein: CASSQGPNS. The entire CDR3 protein is CASSQGPNSDYTF. The V call is TRBV19, the J call TRBJ1-2; a weak D match, TRBD1 (5 bases). The CDR3 end is not reached by the read, which stops 4 residues before it; the germline J gene fills it in. V was pared by 4 bases and J by 0 bases, with 7 bases between. This CDR3 contains 13 residues. Germline V lookup: CDR1 FNHDT, CDR2 SITEND (reference sequence). Drawing the rest from reference TRBV19 and TRBJ1-2, the complete variable domain is GGIITQTPKFLIGQEGQKLTLKCQQNFNHDTMYWYRQDSGKGLRLIYYSITENDLQKGDLSEGYDASREKKSSFSLTVTSAQKNEMAVFLCASSQGPNSDYTFGSGTRLLVI.

On this clone: Germline and genes here are mouse. Incomplete CDR3 DNA: TGTGCCAGCAGTGATCGGGGTGGGGGAAAC. Translation gives CASSDRGGGN. The complete CDR3 sequence is CASSDRGGGNTLYF. This chain joins TRBV13-3 and TRBJ2-4; tentatively, D is TRBD2 (6 bases). The read halts 4 residues ahead of the CDR3 end, with the missing end drawn from the germline J gene. The V gene's germline CDR1 is NNHDY and CDR2 SYVADS. The CDR3 spans 14 residues.